The sample holds many counts of the clone carrying this T cell receptor beta chain. What it binds is not known. Diagnosing involved the use of clinical symptoms, serum thyroxine and TRAb, thyroid ultrasound and orbital computed tomography. The record originates from a study of T cells in Graves' hyperthyroidism and ophthalmopathy. Study findings and constraints: Within blood appeared most thyroid clonotypes that had expanded above 0.001. Ophthalmopathy onset followed model prediction by a median around six months.

With 7 bases removed from V and 4 bases from J, the gap between germline ends came to 16 bases. The CDR3 is 13 amino acids. The germline gives CDR1 DFQATT, CDR2 SNEGSKA (reference sequence). From RNA transcripts, TCR beta CDR3 regions were amplified. TCR CDR3 underwent first-round RT-PCR with the HTBI primer set. TCRdb re-called the multiplex PCR reads through MiXCR, storing one row per CDR3 protein. In the table there are about 570,000 distinct CDR3 sequences, about 45% of which are singletons. The V gene is TRBV20-1, the J gene TRBJ1-2, with D unresolved. This clonotype was sampled from an adult woman with Graves' disease, either hyperthyroidism or ophthalmopathy (not recorded which). Sequencing was performed on peripheral blood or thyroid tissue (not recorded which). The CDR3 sequence is CSVVDPTFYGYTF. The CDR3, as DNA: TGCAGTGTTGTGGACCCTACTTTCTATGGCTACACCTTC.